This TCR beta chain was sequenced during a study of blood T cell repertoires in COVID-19. The overall study: Acute-phase and convalescent COVID-19 samples originated in the United States, Italy and Spain. In each case, the material was cDNA or gDNA derived from T cells, B-cell-depleted T cells, or PBMCs.

Original processing methods: Amplification from reference gene primers served as the basis for estimated nucleated cell counts. TCRdb's copy holds only in-frame clones and misses some; the assay was immunoSEQ multiplex PCR. That table gives V, J and clone size, and the DNA gave D and trimming. The sample consists of approximately 46,000 clones, almost 90% of them appearing once. V was clipped by 5 bases and J by 3 bases, with 8 bases between them. This CDR3 comprises 13 residues. Germline V CDR1 and CDR2: LNHDA, SQIVND (reference sequence). The J gene is TRBJ1-5, the V gene TRBV19; D is unresolved. The clonotype comes from a man over 45 with active COVID-19. Sequencing used peripheral blood. CDR3 sequence: CASSGVFNQPQHF. The CDR3 DNA follows: TGTGCCAGTAGTGGAGTGTTCAATCAGCCCCAGCATTTT.